Here is one TCR beta chain with its context. In the original workflow: Scientists estimated how many nucleated cells there were by amplifying reference gene primers. Clones were sequenced by immunoSEQ multiplex PCR, and TCRdb holds only the in-frame ones, with some missing. The V and J calls and the clone size are those of that table, but D and trimming were determined from the DNA. Of hundreds of thousands of clones in the sample, under 95% were seen once. Germline V gives CDR1 GTSNPN, CDR2 SVGIG (reference sequence). CDR3 size: 13 residues. Trimming shortened V by 1 base and J by 8 bases, and 14 bases separated the two germline ends. The data are from a study of blood T cell repertoires in COVID-19.

The sequencing sample was made of peripheral blood. This rearrangement joins TRBV30 to TRBJ1-2; possibly TRBD1 for D (6 bases). This clonotype was sampled from a woman aged 18-30 years who had recovered from COVID-19. CDR3 sequence reads: CAWSADTGNGYTF. The CDR3 DNA reads TGTGCCTGGAGTGCAGACACAGGGAACGGCTACACCTTC.